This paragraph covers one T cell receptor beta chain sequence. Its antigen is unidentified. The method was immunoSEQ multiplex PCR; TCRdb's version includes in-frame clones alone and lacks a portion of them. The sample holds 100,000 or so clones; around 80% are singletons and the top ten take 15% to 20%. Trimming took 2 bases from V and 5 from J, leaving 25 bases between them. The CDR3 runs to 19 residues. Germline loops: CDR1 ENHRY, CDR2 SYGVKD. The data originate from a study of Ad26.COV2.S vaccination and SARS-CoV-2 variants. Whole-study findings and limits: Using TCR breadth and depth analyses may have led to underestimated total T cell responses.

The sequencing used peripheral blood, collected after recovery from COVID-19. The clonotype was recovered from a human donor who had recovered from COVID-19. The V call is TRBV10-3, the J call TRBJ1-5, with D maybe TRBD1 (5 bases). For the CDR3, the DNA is TGTGCCATCAGTGAGATTGGGCAGGGTATTAAGGCAATGGATCAGCCCCAGCATTTT. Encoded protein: CAISEIGQGIKAMDQPQHF.